A selection of T cell receptor beta chains follows, all from one sample in a study of blood T cell repertoires in COVID-19. Data came from immunoSEQ multiplex PCR; TCRdb stores just in-frame clones and leaves some out. The sample includes about 240,000 clones, 86% of them seen just once. The sequenced sample was PBMCs or T cells enriched from blood (not recorded which). These receptors all stem from a middle-aged woman with acute COVID-19. Both conserved end residues are part of each CDR3. The D gene is left open where the match is weak. Clone size is given for some rows only: seen once, a few or many times, or a class if the clone is expanded.

D gene	CDR3 length	J gene	clone size	V gene	CDR3 protein	CDR3 DNA
NA	12	TRBJ2-1	few	TRBV3-1/TRBV3-2	CASSHERSEQFF	TGTGCCAGCAGCCATGAGCGGAGTGAGCAGTTCTTC
NA	16	TRBJ2-2	NA	TRBV7-8	CASSLVWEVGTGELFF	TGTGCCAGCAGCTTAGTGTGGGAGGTTGGCACCGGGGAGCTGTTTTTT
NA	11	TRBJ2-3	NA	TRBV12-3/TRBV12-4	CASSRGGTQYF	TGTGCCAGCAGCAGAGGTGGTACGCAGTATTTT
TRBD1	14	TRBJ1-4	few	TRBV5-1	CASSFGQGAEKLFF	TGCGCCAGCAGCTTCGGACAGGGGGCGGAAAAACTGTTTTTT
TRBD1	18	TRBJ1-5	NA	TRBV19	CASSITKTGVLSNQPQHF	TGTGCCAGTAGTATAACGAAGACAGGGGTTTTAAGCAATCAGCCCCAGCATTTT
NA	11	TRBJ2-7	NA	TRBV12-3/TRBV12-4	CASGRGDEQYF	TGTGCCAGCGGTCGCGGGGACGAGCAGTACTTC
TRBD2	15	TRBJ2-4	NA	TRBV27	CASSPQLAGQNIQYF	TGTGCCAGCAGTCCCCAGCTAGCGGGACAAAACATTCAGTACTTC
TRBD1	14	TRBJ2-7	NA	TRBV7-6	CASSLGTGDAEQYF	TGTGCCAGCAGCTTAGGAACAGGGGACGCCGAGCAGTACTTC
TRBD1	15	TRBJ2-3	NA	TRBV6-5	CATGSGRGFSDTQYF	TGTGCCACCGGGTCGGGCAGGGGGTTTTCAGATACGCAGTATTTT
NA	14	TRBJ1-1	NA	TRBV30	CAWDSGLMNTEAFF	TGTGCCTGGGACTCGGGACTGATGAACACTGAAGCTTTCTTT